The 17 T cell receptor beta chains in this list originate from one sample, sequenced in a study of blood T cell repertoires in COVID-19. The method was immunoSEQ multiplex PCR; TCRdb's version includes in-frame clones alone and lacks a portion of them. The sample shows roughly 18,000 clones, 82% of them seen only once. The sample consisted of peripheral blood. The receptors stem from a human donor in a cohort sampled during active COVID-19.

The V and J genes are TRBV7-6 and TRBJ2-3, with 8 bases that match TRBD2. CDR1 is SGHVS and CDR2 is FNYEAQ in the germline V gene. CDR3 length equals 15 residues. Germline trimming cut 0 bases from V and 5 bases from J; bases unmatched to any gene: 4. CDR3 sequence reads: CASSLAGTRVDTQYF. CDR3 nucleotides: TGTGCCAGCAGCTTAGCCGGGACTAGGGTAGATACGCAGTATTTT.

Of note for this clone: An end of the junction does not agree with germline; a read error may underlie this. Other DNA sequences within the sample encode an identical CDR3. The gene calls are TRBV6-6 and TRBJ2-7, with TRBD2 matching over 9 bases. This CDR3 is 17 amino acids long. The germline V gene has CDR1 MNHNY and CDR2 SVGAGI (reference sequence). CDR3 coding DNA: TGCGCCAGCAGTCGGAACCCGGGACTAGCAGTTTCCGGCGAGCAGTACTTC. It codes for CASSRNPGLAVSGEQYF.

The chain couples TRBV7-9 to TRBJ1-3; D may be TRBD1 (5 bases). The CDR3 covers 15 residues. Germline loops: CDR1 SEHNR, CDR2 FQNEAQ (reference sequence). Deletions cut 8 bases from V and 0 bases from J, with 14 bases between. The CDR3 DNA reads TGTGCCAGCCAGGAGGGGCCGGGCTCTGGAAACACCATATATTTT. This translates into CASQEGPGSGNTIYF.

J is TRBJ2-7 and V is TRBV25-1, with 7 bases matching TRBD1. The CDR3 has 18 residues. V was clipped by 1 base and J by 4 bases; unmatched bases: 16. Germline V gene data show CDR1 as MGHDK and CDR2 as SYGVNS. CDR3 nucleotide sequence: TGTGCCAGCAGTGAATCCCTTGGGACAGCGAAATCCCTTTACGAGCAGTACTTC. It yields the protein CASSESLGTAKSLYEQYF.

This clone was detected a few times. The chain recombines TRBV5-1 with TRBJ2-1; a weak D match, TRBD2 (6 bases). The germline gives CDR1 SGHRS, CDR2 YFSETQ. V shed 4 bases and J shed 0 bases, with 23 bases lying between them. The CDR3 runs to 19 residues. The chain's CDR3 is CASSPAPQRALVSYNEQFF. DNA of the CDR3: TGCGCCAGCAGCCCAGCCCCCCAGCGGGCCCTTGTCTCCTACAATGAGCAGTTCTTC.

This clone has just one count. The chain is built from TRBV21-1 and TRBJ1-3; TRBD1 is the table's D call, not checked against the DNA. TRBV21-1 is shown as a pseudogene. CDR3 length: 17 amino acids. CDR3 protein: CASSKVEQACSGNTIYF. DNA for the CDR3: TGTGCCAGCAGCAAAGTAGAACAGGCGTGCTCTGGAAACACCATATATTTT.

This sequence joins TRBV5-4 and TRBJ2-1, with 8 bases that match TRBD2. J gave up 4 bases and V 4 bases, and 7 bases lay outside the gene matches. The CDR3 contains 15 residues. The germline gives CDR1 SGHNT, CDR2 YYREEE (reference sequence). This CDR3 reads CASSPSGSRYNEQFF. CDR3 sequence (DNA): TGTGCCAGCAGCCCGAGCGGGAGTCGGTACAATGAGCAGTTCTTC.

The sample holds one count of this clone. The chain couples TRBV25-1 to TRBJ1-3; D gene unclear. The CDR3 is 11 amino acids. Germline CDR1 is MGHDK and CDR2 is SYGVNS. V lost 3 bases and J 13 bases, leaving 10 bases between the germline ends. Here the CDR3 DNA reads TGTGCCAGCAGTGATCATGGGCCAATATATTTT. Its protein is CASSDHGPIYF.

The genes are TRBV7-9 and TRBJ2-7; weak D call: TRBD1 (6 bases). The CDR3 extends over 13 amino acids. The V and J ends lost 5 bases and 4 bases respectively, with 12 bases between them. The germline V gene encodes CDR1 SEHNR and CDR2 FQNEAQ (reference sequence). The CDR3 bases are TGTGCCAGCAGCCCGGGACACCGGTACGAGCAGTACTTC. Its translation is CASSPGHRYEQYF.

The V and J genes are TRBV12-5 and TRBJ2-7; D call uncertain. The CDR3 has 12 amino acids. Trimming pared 6 bases from V and 7 bases from J, leaving 13 bases between. Germline values: CDR1 LGHNT, CDR2 FRNRAP. CDR3 sequence (DNA): TGTGCTAGTGGCCACCCGGGTGGGGAGCAGTACTTC. Protein product: CASGHPGGEQYF.

This clone has a single count. V usage is TRBV20-1 and J usage is TRBJ2-1; the match to TRBD1 covers 9 bases. Losses at the gene ends were 3 bases for V and 8 bases for J; bases not matched to a gene: 11. This CDR3 region has 15 residues. Germline lookup yields CDR1 DFQATT and CDR2 SNEGSKA (reference sequence). The CDR3, as DNA: TGCAGTGCTAGTTCTCCTCGGGACAGGGTTTATGAGCAGTTCTTC. It encodes CSASSPRDRVYEQFF.

This chain joins TRBV6-5 and TRBJ2-7; D is perhaps TRBD2 (5 bases). This CDR3 has 14 amino acids. Per germline, CDR1 MNHEY and CDR2 SVGAGI. Trimming pared 5 bases from V and 6 bases from J, leaving 17 bases between. The CDR3, as DNA: TGTGCCAGCAGTACTCTAGCAGACACCCCCGAGCAGTACTTC. It specifies CASSTLADTPEQYF.

As DNA, the CDR3 is TGTGCCAGCAGCTTAGACCTTGGCGGGAGTGGAGAGACCCAGTACTTC. Translated: CASSLDLGGSGETQYF. The chain has TRBV7-2 and TRBJ2-5; 7 bases align to TRBD2. The CDR3 loop spans 16 amino acids. Germline V gene sequence: CDR1 SGHTA, CDR2 FQGNSA. V trimming: 1 base; J trimming: 4 bases; junction bases outside the gene matches: 9.

The V gene is TRBV5-4, the J gene TRBJ2-5; D ambiguous. The V end was cut by 4 bases, the J end by 1 base, with 14 bases between. CDR3 size: 15 residues. The germline V gene encodes CDR1 SGHNT and CDR2 YYREEE (reference sequence). The CDR3 here is CASSIAEAPQETQYF. The CDR3 nucleotides read TGTGCCAGCAGCATCGCGGAAGCGCCCCAAGAGACCCAGTACTTC.

This chain connects TRBV15 to TRBJ1-2; 9 bases line up with TRBD1. The CDR3 consists of 16 residues. V dropped 3 bases and J dropped 8; count of bases not matched to a gene: 13. Per germline, CDR1 LNHNV and CDR2 YYDKDF (reference sequence). CDR3 coding DNA: TGTGCCACCAGCAGGGTACAGGGGGCCCTGTCGTGGGGCTACACCTTC. It translates to CATSRVQGALSWGYTF.

The V call is TRBV9, the J call TRBJ2-3; 7 bases are shared with TRBD1. Per germline, CDR1 SGDLS and CDR2 YYNGEE. The CDR3 is made up of 17 amino acids. The J segment lost 3 bases and the V segment lost 3 bases, leaving 13 bases of the junction unmatched. CDR3 loop: CASSALFTGDSTDTQYF. The CDR3 region has the DNA TGTGCCAGCAGCGCCCTTTTTACAGGGGATAGTACAGATACGCAGTATTTT.

This clone has more than one count but fewer than ten. The V gene is TRBV6-5, the J gene TRBJ1-6; 7 nucleotides match TRBD1. Germline values: CDR1 MNHEY, CDR2 SVGAGI. Trimming cost V 6 bases and J 8 bases; bases outside gene matches: 10. The CDR3 runs 15 residues. The CDR3 spells CASRLNPQGYSPLHF. The CDR3 nucleotides are TGTGCCAGCAGGCTCAATCCACAGGGGTATTCACCCCTCCACTTT.